This T cell receptor beta chain was sequenced for a study of T cell changes during pregnancy in multiple sclerosis. Method: immunoSEQ multiplex PCR; TCRdb's copy keeps in-frame clones and lacks some. The table records some 55,000 clones, 87% of them present only once. From germline, CDR1 is SGDLS and CDR2 YYNGEE. CDR3 size: 16 residues. The V gene lost 5 bases and the J gene lost 3 bases, with 20 bases spanning the gap. The material sequenced was peripheral blood from another person, used as feeder cells. The chain couples TRBV9 to TRBJ1-2, with D perhaps matching TRBD1 (5 bases). This clonotype was obtained from a human donor whose cells served as feeder cells for cultures in a pregnancy study. In nucleotides, the CDR3 is TGTGCCAGCAGTAGGCTTGTCGGGGGGAAGGACTATGGCTACACCTTC. It translates to CASSRLVGGKDYGYTF.